The sequence of this TCR beta chain was determined in a study of T cell repertoires in cytomegalovirus infection. Study-wide background: Public signatures in TCR beta pointed to CMV infection and matching HLA type.

The CDR3 loop spans 15 amino acids. Trimming shortened V by 6 bases and J by 3 bases, and 15 bases separated the two germline ends. Germline CDR1 is KGHSH and CDR2 is LQKENI. TCRdb called the reads again in MiXCR, with one record for every CDR3 protein. Among 250,000 to 300,000 distinct CDR3 sequences listed, 20% to 25% were seen once. This clonotype came up a few times. The target antigen is unknown. The input for sequencing was cultured PBMCs, taken from culture after CMV antigen stimulation. The chain combines TRBV18 with TRBJ2-1; weak D call: TRBD2 (5 bases). The TCR comes from a human donor in good health (CMV status not recorded). Some clones in this sample may be carry-over from other donors' samples. DNA of the CDR3: TGTGCCAGCTCGCTCGATACTAGTTTCTACAATGAGCAGTTCTTC. It is translated as CASSLDTSFYNEQFF.